This section outlines one TCR beta chain sequence together with its context. Antigen: not known. This sample was taken from a study of radiotherapy plus CTLA-4 blockade in lung cancer. Overall study context: Objective responses were recorded in about 17% of patients, with disease control recorded in 25% to 40%. Whole-study findings and limits: Radiotherapy was combined with ipilimumab, and tumor-derived TCR clones then expanded in blood.

The CDR3 is 15 residues long. V shed 0 bases and J shed 2 bases, with 11 bases lying between them. Germline CDR1 is SGHKS and CDR2 is YYEKEE (reference sequence). TCRdb keeps only in-frame clones here, not all; method: immunoSEQ multiplex PCR. Here the sample spans some 67,000 clones, roughly three quarters being singletons. This TCR came from a human donor with non-small cell lung cancer whose response to radiotherapy plus ipilimumab could not be evaluated. Some clones in this sample may be carry-over from other donors' samples. Sequenced here: peripheral blood, sampled from a patient treated with radiotherapy plus ipilimumab. The genes are TRBV5-5 and TRBJ1-2, with a tentative D call TRBD1 (6 bases). CDR3 residues: CASSLGSGENYGYTF. CDR3 DNA sequence: TGTGCCAGCAGCTTGGGATCAGGGGAGAACTATGGCTACACCTTC.